Shown below are 14 T cell receptor beta chains from a single sample sequenced in a study of T cells in Graves' hyperthyroidism and ophthalmopathy. RNA transcripts gave rise to amplified TCR beta CDR3 regions. Researchers ran a first-round RT-PCR on the TCR CDR3 using the HTBI primer set. TCRdb redid the calling of the multiplex PCR reads with MiXCR, one entry per CDR3 protein. The sample holds 490,000 or so distinct CDR3 sequences, 15% to 20% seen once. Sequencing was performed on blood. All receptors come from a man aged 40-50 years with Graves' ophthalmopathy.

This clonotype showed up just a few times. V and J are TRBV20-1 and TRBJ2-6; 11 bases are a match to TRBD1. This CDR3 has 17 residues. The ends lost 2 bases at V and 4 bases at J; junction bases unmatched: 7. The germline V gene encodes CDR1 DFQATT and CDR2 SNEGSKA (reference sequence). CDR3 region: CSARSGQGAGGANVLTF. For the CDR3, the DNA is TGCAGTGCTAGATCCGGACAGGGGGCGGGAGGGGCCAACGTCCTGACTTTC.

The chain uses TRBV27 and TRBJ1-1; 9 positions match TRBD1. Germline CDR1 MNHEY, CDR2 SMNVEV (reference sequence). Germline trimming cut 5 bases from V and 5 bases from J; bases unmatched to any gene: 6. The CDR3 has 14 residues. The CDR3, as DNA: TGTGCCAGCAGTAAACAGGGGGCGCGAACTGAAGCTTTCTTT. It yields the protein CASSKQGARTEAFF.

This clonotype was detected ten times or more. The chain couples TRBV20-1 to TRBJ2-1; the match to TRBD2 covers 10 bases. Germline CDR1 DFQATT, CDR2 SNEGSKA (reference sequence). Trimming cost V 3 bases and J 6 bases; bases outside gene matches: 11. The CDR3 covers 16 residues. The CDR3 is CSASQVASGSVNEQFF. The CDR3 region has the DNA TGCAGTGCTAGCCAAGTCGCTAGCGGGAGTGTCAATGAGCAGTTCTTC.

CDR3 in amino acids: CASSTSGTGYQPQHF. The CDR3 nucleotides are TGTGCCAGCAGTACCTCCGGGACAGGATATCAGCCCCAGCATTTT. The V call is TRBV28, the J call TRBJ1-5; 8 positions match TRBD1. CDR1 is MDHEN and CDR2 is SYDVKM in the germline V gene. After removal of 5 bases from V and 5 bases from J, the junction contained 8 bases not matched to a gene. The CDR3 loop spans 15 amino acids.

With regard to this clonotype: This may arise from a read error, as a much more abundant clone is one base away. The J gene is TRBJ2-7, the V gene TRBV7-6; the match to TRBD2 covers 12 bases. CDR3 size: 17 residues. Germline assignment: CDR1 SGHVS and CDR2 FNYEAQ. The CDR3 DNA reads as TGTGCCAGCAGCTTAGCGGGATCTAGCGGGAGGGCCTATGAGCAGTACTTC. Encoded protein: CASSLAGSSGRAYEQYF.

V and J are TRBV28 and TRBJ2-2; unclear D gene. Germline CDR1 is MDHEN and CDR2 is SYDVKM. V dropped 4 bases and J dropped 7 bases, with 10 bases sitting between them. The CDR3 totals 13 residues. The CDR3: CASSSGLVGELFF. CDR3 DNA: TGTGCCAGCAGTTCCGGGCTTGTCGGGGAGCTGTTTTTT. Full variable domain (outside the CDR3, taken from reference TRBV28 and TRBJ2-2): DVKVTQSSRYLVKRTGEKVFLECVQDMDHENMFWYRQDPGLGLRLIYFSYDVKMKEKGDIPEGYSVSREKKERFSLILESASTNQTSMYLCASSSGLVGELFFGEGSRLTVL.

This clonotype came up a few times. The J gene is TRBJ1-2, the V gene TRBV7-2; no clear D gene. CDR1 is SGHTA, CDR2 FQGNSA, per germline. V shed 6 bases and J shed 4 bases, with 6 bases lying between them. The CDR3 runs 11 residues. CDR3: CASRESYGYTF. The CDR3 nucleotides read TGTGCCAGCAGGGAGTCCTATGGCTACACCTTC.

Only a few counts were recorded for this clonotype. CDR3 amino acids: CASSSGGQGSGVNTQYF. In nucleotides, the CDR3 is TGTGCCAGCAGTTCCGGGGGTCAGGGGTCTGGTGTGAATACGCAGTATTTT. The chain combines TRBV28 with TRBJ2-3; D tentatively reads TRBD1 or TRBD2 (6 bases each). V was clipped by 4 bases and J by 7 bases, with 24 bases between them. The CDR3 length is 17 residues. Looked up from germline, CDR1 is MDHEN and CDR2 is SYDVKM.

This rearrangement joins TRBV12-3 or TRBV12-4 to TRBJ2-5, with D perhaps TRBD1 or TRBD2 (6 bases each). Trimming took 0 bases from V and 2 from J, leaving 22 bases between them. This CDR3 comprises 19 residues. The CDR3 DNA reads TGTGCCAGCAGTTTAGCTAGAAGGGGGGTAAGGGGATGGCAAGAGACCCAGTACTTC. Translation: CASSLARRGVRGWQETQYF.

This clonotype was counted many times. The chain employs TRBV6-5 and TRBJ1-5; 9 bases agree with TRBD1. Trimming at V came to 3 bases and at J to 6 bases, leaving 3 bases not matched to a gene. This CDR3 spans 14 amino acids. The V gene's germline CDR1 is MNHEY and CDR2 SVGAGI. CDR3 DNA: TGTGCCAGCAGTTATGGACAGGGGACTCAGCCCCAGCATTTT. Residues: CASSYGQGTQPQHF.

This clonotype was recorded at least ten times. The CDR3 sequence is CASSSEGGTSYNEQFF. CDR3 DNA sequence: TGTGCCAGCAGCTCCGAGGGCGGAACTTCCTACAATGAGCAGTTCTTC. The rearrangement joins TRBV7-9 to TRBJ2-1; TRBD2 might be the D (5 bases). This CDR3 comprises 16 residues. CDR1 and CDR2 (germline): SEHNR, FQNEAQ (reference sequence). The germline V and J ends were trimmed by 4 bases and 1 base, with 14 bases remaining between them.

This clonotype was seen many times. This rearrangement joins TRBV3-1 to TRBJ2-1, with 10 bases lining up with TRBD2. The trim removed 0 bases at V and 0 bases at J, leaving 14 bases unmatched. This CDR3 is built from 21 residues. Germline CDR1 LGHDT, CDR2 YNNKEL (reference sequence). The CDR3 reads CASSQEGLGTSVTFSYNEQFF. The CDR3 DNA reads TGTGCCAGCAGCCAAGAAGGCCTAGGGACTAGCGTGACCTTCTCCTACAATGAGCAGTTCTTC.

This clonotype has only a few counts. V is TRBV20-1 and J is TRBJ2-5; D is unclear. CDR3 size: 13 residues. Trimming shortened V by 6 bases and J by 1 base, and 12 bases separated the two germline ends. Germline loops: CDR1 DFQATT, CDR2 SNEGSKA (reference sequence). The CDR3 coding sequence is TGCAGTGCCCTGACTCCACCCCAAGAGACCCAGTACTTC. It specifies CSALTPPQETQYF.

V usage is TRBV4-1 and J usage is TRBJ1-1; the D gene is possibly TRBD1 (6 bases). Germline values: CDR1 MGHRA, CDR2 YSYEKL. The CDR3 is 18 residues long. With 0 bases removed from V and 5 bases from J, the gap between germline ends came to 22 bases. The CDR3 loop is CASSQDLWGAQIKTEAFF. CDR3 coding DNA: TGCGCCAGCAGCCAAGACCTTTGGGGGGCGCAGATTAAAACTGAAGCTTTCTTT.